The present TCR beta chain was sequenced within a study of blood T cell repertoires in COVID-19. This clone was counted once. Sequencing used immunoSEQ multiplex PCR; TCRdb keeps in-frame clones, though not all of them. The sample holds under 250,000 clones, about 82% seen once. In germline, CDR1 is LNHDA, CDR2 SQIVND (reference sequence). Trimming removed 7 bases from V and 5 bases from J; junction bases left unmatched: 4. The CDR3 length is 12 residues. This receptor was taken from a woman of 80 years or more with COVID-19, enrolled during active disease. This chain links TRBV19 with TRBJ1-1; 7 positions match TRBD1. The sequenced sample was peripheral blood. The CDR3 sequence is CASINRGTEAFF. CDR3 DNA: TGTGCCAGTATTAACAGGGGTACTGAAGCTTTCTTT.